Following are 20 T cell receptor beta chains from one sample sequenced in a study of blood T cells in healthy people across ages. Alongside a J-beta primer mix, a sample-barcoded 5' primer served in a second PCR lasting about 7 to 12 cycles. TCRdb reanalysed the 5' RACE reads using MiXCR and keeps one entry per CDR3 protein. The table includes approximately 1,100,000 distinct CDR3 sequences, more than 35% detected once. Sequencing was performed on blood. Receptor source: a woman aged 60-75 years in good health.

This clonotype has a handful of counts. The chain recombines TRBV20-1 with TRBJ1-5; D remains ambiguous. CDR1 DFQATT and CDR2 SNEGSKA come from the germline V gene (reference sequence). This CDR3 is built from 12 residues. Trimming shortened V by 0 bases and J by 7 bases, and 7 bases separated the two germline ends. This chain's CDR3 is CSAREFGQPQHF. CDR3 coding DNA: TGCAGTGCTAGAGAATTTGGCCAGCCCCAGCATTTT.

The chain's CDR3 is CASSPGHHYTF. Written as DNA, the CDR3 is TGTGCCAGCAGTCCGGGACATCACTACACCTTC. The chain carries TRBV12-3 or TRBV12-4 and TRBJ1-2, with a weak D call TRBD1 (6 bases). This CDR3 spans 11 amino acids. V lost 5 bases to trimming and J lost 10 bases, with 11 bases between them.

CDR3 protein: CASSPNTGGSNTGELFF. DNA of the CDR3: TGCGCCAGCAGCCCGAATACAGGGGGCTCTAACACCGGGGAGCTGTTTTTT. The V and J genes are TRBV5-1 and TRBJ2-2; TRBD1 matches 9 bases. V gave up 4 bases and J gave up 2 bases; unmatched junction bases: 9. The CDR3 spans 17 residues. Per germline, CDR1 SGHRS and CDR2 YFSETQ.

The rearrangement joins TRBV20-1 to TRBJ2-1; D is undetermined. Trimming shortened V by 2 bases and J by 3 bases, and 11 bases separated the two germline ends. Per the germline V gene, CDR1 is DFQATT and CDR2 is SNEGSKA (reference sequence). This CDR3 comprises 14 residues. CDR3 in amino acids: CSARPPRDYNEQFF. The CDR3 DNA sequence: TGCAGTGCTAGACCGCCCCGCGACTACAATGAGCAGTTCTTC.

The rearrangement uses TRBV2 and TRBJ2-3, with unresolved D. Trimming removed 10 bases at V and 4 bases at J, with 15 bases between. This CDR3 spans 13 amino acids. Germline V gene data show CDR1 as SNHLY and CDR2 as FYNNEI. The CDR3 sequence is CAIARRAADTQYF. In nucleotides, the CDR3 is TGTGCCATCGCGCGGAGAGCCGCAGATACGCAGTATTTT.

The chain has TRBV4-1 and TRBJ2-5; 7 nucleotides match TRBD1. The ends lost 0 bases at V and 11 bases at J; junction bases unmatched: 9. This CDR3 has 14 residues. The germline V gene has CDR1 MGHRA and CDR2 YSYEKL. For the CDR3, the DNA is TGCGCCAGCAGCCAAGACCAAGGGGGCAATGAGCAGTACTTC. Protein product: CASSQDQGGNEQYF.

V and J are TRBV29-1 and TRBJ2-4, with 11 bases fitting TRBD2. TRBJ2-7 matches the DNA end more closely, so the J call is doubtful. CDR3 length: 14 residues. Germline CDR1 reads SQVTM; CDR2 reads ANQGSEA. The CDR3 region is CSVEGGTSGSEQYF. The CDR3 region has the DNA TGCAGCGTTGAAGGCGGGACTAGCGGTAGCGAGCAGTACTTC.

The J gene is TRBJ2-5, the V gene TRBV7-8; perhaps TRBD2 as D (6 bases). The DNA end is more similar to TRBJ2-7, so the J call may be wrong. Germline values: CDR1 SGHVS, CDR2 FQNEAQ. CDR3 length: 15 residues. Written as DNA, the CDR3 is TGTGCCAGCAGCTTAGCGGCGGGGCGAGGGTACGAGCAGTACTTC. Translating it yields CASSLAAGRGYEQYF.

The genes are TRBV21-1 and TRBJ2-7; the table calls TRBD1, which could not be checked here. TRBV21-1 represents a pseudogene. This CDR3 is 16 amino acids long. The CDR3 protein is CASSLRGGAPFYEQYF. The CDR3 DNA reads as TGTGCCAGCAGCCTTCGGGGGGGGGCTCCCTTTTACGAGCAGTACTTC.

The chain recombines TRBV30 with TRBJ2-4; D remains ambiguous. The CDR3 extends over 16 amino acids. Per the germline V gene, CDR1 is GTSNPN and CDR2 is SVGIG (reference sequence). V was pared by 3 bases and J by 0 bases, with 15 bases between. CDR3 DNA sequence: TGTGCCTGGAGCCCCTTTAGCCGAGTAGCCAAAAACATTCAGTACTTC. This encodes CAWSPFSRVAKNIQYF.

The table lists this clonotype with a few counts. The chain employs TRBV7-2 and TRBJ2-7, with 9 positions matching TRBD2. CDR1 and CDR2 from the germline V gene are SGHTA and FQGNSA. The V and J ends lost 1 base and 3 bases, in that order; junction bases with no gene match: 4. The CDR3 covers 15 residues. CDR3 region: CASSLVSGSNYEQYF. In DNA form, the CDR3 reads TGTGCCAGCAGCTTAGTTAGCGGGAGTAACTACGAGCAGTACTTC.

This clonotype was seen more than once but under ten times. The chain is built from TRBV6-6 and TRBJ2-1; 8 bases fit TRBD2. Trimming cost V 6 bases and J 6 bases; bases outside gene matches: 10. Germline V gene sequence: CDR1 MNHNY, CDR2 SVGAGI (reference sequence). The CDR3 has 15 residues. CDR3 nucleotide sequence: TGTGCCAGCAGCCCCTCCGGGACTAGTCTCAATGAGCAGTTCTTC. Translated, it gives CASSPSGTSLNEQFF.

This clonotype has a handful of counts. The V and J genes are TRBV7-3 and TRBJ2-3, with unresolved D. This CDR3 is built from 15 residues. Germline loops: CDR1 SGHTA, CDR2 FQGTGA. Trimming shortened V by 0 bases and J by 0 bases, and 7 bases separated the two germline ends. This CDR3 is CASSLTIASTDTQYF. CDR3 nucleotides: TGTGCCAGCAGCTTAACGATCGCTAGCACAGATACGCAGTATTTT.

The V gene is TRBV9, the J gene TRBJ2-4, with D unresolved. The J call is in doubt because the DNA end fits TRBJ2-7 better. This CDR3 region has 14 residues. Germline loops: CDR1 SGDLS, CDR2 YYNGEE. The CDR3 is CASSVAVSPYEQYF. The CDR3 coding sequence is TGTGCCAGCAGCGTAGCGGTAAGTCCCTACGAGCAGTACTTC.

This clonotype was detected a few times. The CDR3 reads CASSLNLAGAYEQYF. CDR3 DNA: TGTGCCAGCAGTTTAAACCTAGCGGGAGCCTACGAGCAGTACTTC. The chain employs TRBV28 and TRBJ2-7; 10 bases align to TRBD2. V was clipped by 2 bases and J by 2 bases; unmatched bases: 3. The CDR3 loop spans 15 amino acids. CDR1 MDHEN and CDR2 SYDVKM come from the germline V gene.

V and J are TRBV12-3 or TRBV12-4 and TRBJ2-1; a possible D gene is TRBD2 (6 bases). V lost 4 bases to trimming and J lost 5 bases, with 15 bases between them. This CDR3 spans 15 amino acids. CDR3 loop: CASSWGLGNNNEQFF. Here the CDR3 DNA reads TGTGCCAGCAGTTGGGGACTCGGTAATAACAATGAGCAGTTCTTC.

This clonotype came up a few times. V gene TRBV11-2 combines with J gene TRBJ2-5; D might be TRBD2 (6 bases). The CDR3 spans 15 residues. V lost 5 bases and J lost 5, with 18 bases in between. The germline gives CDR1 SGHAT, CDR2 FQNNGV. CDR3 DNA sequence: TGTGCCAGCAGCGGTAGCGGTACGGAAGGGGAGACCCAGTACTTC. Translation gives CASSGSGTEGETQYF.

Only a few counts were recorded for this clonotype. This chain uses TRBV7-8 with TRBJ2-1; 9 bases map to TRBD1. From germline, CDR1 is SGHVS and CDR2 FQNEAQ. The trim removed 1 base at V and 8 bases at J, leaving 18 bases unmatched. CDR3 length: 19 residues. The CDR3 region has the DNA TGTGCCAGCAGCTTAGTAGAGGTCCACCGGGACAGGGTACTTTATGAGCAGTTCTTC. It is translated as CASSLVEVHRDRVLYEQFF.

The CDR3 DNA sequence: TGTGCCAGCAGTTCGACTAGCGGGCAGTACAATGAGCAGTTCTTC. Translating gives CASSSTSGQYNEQFF. This rearrangement joins TRBV6-5 to TRBJ2-1; TRBD2 matches at 10 bases. Germline V lookup: CDR1 MNHEY, CDR2 SVGAGI. The CDR3 is 15 amino acids. Trimming cost V 4 bases and J 4 bases; bases outside gene matches: 4.

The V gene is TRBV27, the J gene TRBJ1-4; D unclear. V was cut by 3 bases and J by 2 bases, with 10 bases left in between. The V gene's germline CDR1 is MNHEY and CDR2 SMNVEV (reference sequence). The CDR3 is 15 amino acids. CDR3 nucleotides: TGTGCCAGCAGTTTCGAGGGTAGGACTAATGAAAAACTGTTTTTT. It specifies CASSFEGRTNEKLFF.